One sample yielded the 23 T cell receptor beta chains listed below, sequenced in a study of T-cell memory formation after mild COVID-19. Each CDR3 protein is one row after TCRdb ran MiXCR on the 5' RACE reads. The sample consists of approximately 89,000 distinct CDR3 sequences, more than 20% of them appearing once. Sequenced: PBMCs or a T cell subset sorted from them (not recorded which). The source of these receptors is a man younger than 35 who had mild COVID-19 (a few samples of this study predate the infection). Cell type and time point are not known.

This clonotype has more than one count but fewer than ten. The chain links TRBV24-1 to TRBJ2-3; tentative D call: TRBD1 (6 bases). CDR1 KGHDR and CDR2 SFDVKD come from the germline V gene. The CDR3 runs 12 residues. V shed 4 bases and J shed 8 bases, with 9 bases lying between them. CDR3 loop: CATSDPRGTQYF. CDR3 nucleotide sequence: TGTGCCACCAGTGACCCCAGGGGTACGCAGTATTTT.

This clonotype has more than one count but fewer than ten. The V gene is TRBV12-3 or TRBV12-4, the J gene TRBJ2-1; the match to TRBD2 covers 8 bases. The J segment lost 4 bases and the V segment lost 5 bases, leaving 7 bases of the junction unmatched. The CDR3 consists of 15 residues. CDR3 in amino acids: CASSLRGGRYNEQFF. The DNA of the CDR3 is TGTGCCAGCAGTCTACGGGGGGGCCGATACAATGAGCAGTTCTTC.

This clonotype was counted only a few times. The chain's CDR3 is CSARGPGHKTGGYTF. For the CDR3, the DNA is TGCAGTGCTAGGGGCCCGGGACATAAAACCGGAGGCTACACCTTC. The chain carries TRBV20-1 and TRBJ1-2; possible D gene TRBD1, 6 bases. Per the germline V gene, CDR1 is DFQATT and CDR2 is SNEGSKA (reference sequence). This CDR3 has 15 residues. V was cut by 3 bases and J by 8 bases, with 22 bases left in between.

The gene calls are TRBV5-1 and TRBJ2-7, with TRBD1 identical over 9 bases. Germline loops: CDR1 SGHRS, CDR2 YFSETQ. CDR3 length: 15 residues. The J segment lost 2 bases and the V segment lost 4 bases, leaving 7 bases of the junction unmatched. The CDR3 bases are TGCGCCAGCAGCGGCGGACAGGGGATCGCCTACGAGCAGTACTTC. This sequence encodes CASSGGQGIAYEQYF.

This clonotype has just a few counts. The rearrangement links TRBV12-3 or TRBV12-4 to TRBJ1-5; 7 positions match TRBD1. CDR3 size: 14 residues. Trimming removed 6 bases from V and 5 bases from J; junction bases left unmatched: 7. CDR3 in amino acids: CASRQQGEDQPQHF. The CDR3 DNA reads TGTGCCAGCAGACAGCAGGGGGAAGATCAGCCCCAGCATTTT.

At least ten counts were recorded for this clonotype. The chain uses TRBV7-8 and TRBJ1-5; TRBD1 matches at 10 bases. Germline trimming cut 5 bases from V and 3 bases from J; bases unmatched to any gene: 4. Germline V gene lookup returns CDR1 SGHVS and CDR2 FQNEAQ. The CDR3 has 15 residues. CDR3 residues: CASSPGTGANQPQHF. DNA of the CDR3: TGTGCCAGCAGCCCAGGGACAGGGGCCAATCAGCCCCAGCATTTT.

The chain has TRBV29-1 and TRBJ1-1; D uncertain. Looked up from germline, CDR1 is SQVTM and CDR2 is ANQGSEA. Deletions cut 7 bases from V and 5 bases from J, with 17 bases between. The CDR3 loop spans 13 amino acids. The CDR3 reads CSALGGPFTEAFF. CDR3 coding DNA: TGCAGCGCCCTAGGAGGCCCCTTTACTGAAGCTTTCTTT.

This clonotype was counted a few times. The chain combines TRBV5-1 with TRBJ2-7; no reliable D call. The CDR3 length is 13 residues. The V end was cut by 1 base, the J end by 5 bases, with 10 bases between. Germline V CDR1 and CDR2: SGHRS, YFSETQ. CDR3 nucleotide sequence: TGCGCCAGCAGCTTGCTCCCCTTAGACGAGCAGTACTTC. Protein: CASSLLPLDEQYF.

The chain has TRBV29-1 and TRBJ2-5; possible D gene TRBD2, 6 bases. Germline V gene lookup returns CDR1 SQVTM and CDR2 ANQGSEA. Trimming removed 0 bases from V and 5 bases from J, with 13 bases in between. CDR3 size: 14 residues. The CDR3 nucleotides read TGCAGCGTTGAAGACGGCCTAGCGAGGGAGACCCAGTACTTC. Its translation: CSVEDGLARETQYF.

This clonotype was counted only a few times. This CDR3 is CASSDSPTPGTDTQYF. The CDR3 region has the DNA TGCGCCAGCAGTGACTCGCCTACGCCGGGGACAGATACGCAGTATTTT. This chain uses TRBV10-2 with TRBJ2-3; D is possibly TRBD2 (5 bases). Germline V gives CDR1 WSHSY, CDR2 SAAADI. V shed 3 bases and J shed 3 bases, with 16 bases lying between them. The CDR3 is 16 amino acids.

The chain is built from TRBV7-6 and TRBJ1-1, with a tentative D call TRBD1 (5 bases). The germline V gene encodes CDR1 SGHVS and CDR2 FNYEAQ. The CDR3 spans 16 residues. V was pared by 4 bases and J by 0 bases, with 15 bases between. CDR3 bases: TGTGCCAGCAGCTCCAACTCGGGACGGGTGAACACTGAAGCTTTCTTT. This codes for CASSSNSGRVNTEAFF.

The chain recombines TRBV20-1 with TRBJ1-3; 9 nucleotides line up with TRBD1. Germline V gene sequence: CDR1 DFQATT, CDR2 SNEGSKA (reference sequence). V trimming: 6 bases; J trimming: 3 bases; junction bases outside the gene matches: 6. The CDR3 runs to 14 residues. The CDR3 DNA follows: TGCAGTGCCTGGGACAGGGACTTTGGAAACACCATATATTTT. This sequence encodes CSAWDRDFGNTIYF.

This clonotype was picked up a small number of times. The chain carries TRBV7-9 and TRBJ1-2, with D maybe TRBD1 (5 bases). The CDR3 totals 15 residues. Germline V CDR1 and CDR2: SEHNR, FQNEAQ (reference sequence). Trimming pared 1 base from V and 5 bases from J, leaving 14 bases between. The CDR3 region has the DNA TGTGCCAGCAGCTTAGGGGGGACGCCAGCTTATGGCTACACCTTC. It yields the protein CASSLGGTPAYGYTF.

In its sample, this clonotype was seen many times. The chain has TRBV7-6 and TRBJ2-3; the D is unclear. The length of the CDR3 is 15 residues. V was clipped by 1 base and J by 3 bases, with 11 bases between them. Germline CDR1 reads SGHVS; CDR2 reads FNYEAQ. The CDR3: CASSLEYVLTDTQYF. The CDR3 bases are TGTGCCAGCAGCTTAGAATACGTGTTAACAGATACGCAGTATTTT.

The CDR3, as DNA: TGTGCCAGCAGCCAGGACAGGGGGCTTTATGGTAGCGATAATGAAAAACTGTTTTTT. This codes for CASSQDRGLYGSDNEKLFF. The J gene is TRBJ1-4, the V gene TRBV3-1; 11 bases are a match to TRBD1. Germline trimming cut 3 bases from V and 4 bases from J; bases unmatched to any gene: 13. CDR1 and CDR2 (germline): LGHDT, YNNKEL (reference sequence). CDR3 size: 19 residues. The entire variable domain, with the rest obtained from reference TRBV3-1 and TRBJ1-4, is as follows: DTAVSQTPKYLVTQMGNDKSIKCEQNLGHDTMYWYKQDSKKFLKIMFSYNNKELIINETVPNRFSPKSPDKAHLNLHINSLELGDSAVYFCASSQDRGLYGSDNEKLFFGSGTQLSVL.

The rearrangement links TRBV27 to TRBJ1-2, with no clear D. There are 14 residues in the CDR3. The germline gives CDR1 MNHEY, CDR2 SMNVEV (reference sequence). V shed 2 bases and J shed 1 base, with 8 bases lying between them. The CDR3 coding sequence is TGTGCCAGCAGTTTACGGACGAGTAACTATGGCTACACCTTC. Residues: CASSLRTSNYGYTF.

V gene TRBV5-1 combines with J gene TRBJ2-3; weak D call: TRBD2 (5 bases). The CDR3 is made up of 14 amino acids. V was shortened by 1 base and J by 6 bases, with 12 bases between the two germline ends. Germline values: CDR1 SGHRS, CDR2 YFSETQ. CDR3: CASSLRRLMDTQYF. The CDR3 coding sequence is TGCGCCAGCAGCTTGAGGAGGCTCATGGATACGCAGTATTTT.

The table lists this clonotype with a few counts. CDR3 sequence (DNA): TGTGCCAGCAGTTCGACAGACAGGCATGGTATTGCCAAAAACATTCAGTACTTC. Protein product: CASSSTDRHGIAKNIQYF. The chain joins TRBV12-3 or TRBV12-4 to TRBJ2-4; tentative D call: TRBD1 (6 bases). The CDR3 extends over 18 amino acids. Trimming shortened V by 4 bases and J by 1 base, and 20 bases separated the two germline ends.

This clonotype was observed a few times. The chain combines TRBV14 with TRBJ1-6, with D unclear. With 3 bases removed from V and 7 bases from J, the gap between germline ends came to 10 bases. Germline CDR1 is SGHDN and CDR2 is FVKESK. The CDR3 is 14 amino acids. The CDR3 DNA follows: TGTGCCAGCAGCCAGAGGGTTTGGAATTCACCCCTCCACTTT. Encoded protein: CASSQRVWNSPLHF. Complete variable domain (other parts from reference TRBV14 and TRBJ1-6): EAGVTQFPSHSVIEKGQTVTLRCDPISGHDNLYWYRRVMGKEIKFLLHFVKESKQDESGMPNNRFLAERTGGTYSTLKVQPAELEDSGVYFCASSQRVWNSPLHFGNGTRLTVT.

This clonotype was observed a handful of times. This chain links TRBV6-5 with TRBJ2-7; D is unresolved. Trimming took off 2 bases at V and 4 bases at J, with 12 bases between the two ends. Germline-derived CDR1 and CDR2 are MNHEY and SVGAGI. The CDR3 is 14 amino acids. CDR3 sequence: CASSYGDRHYEQYF. CDR3 coding DNA: TGTGCCAGCAGTTACGGCGACCGACATTACGAGCAGTACTTC.

This chain uses TRBV11-2 with TRBJ1-1; maybe TRBD1 (5 bases). V was pared by 5 bases and J by 6 bases, with 16 bases between. CDR1 SGHAT and CDR2 FQNNGV come from the germline V gene. This CDR3 is built from 14 residues. CDR3 bases: TGTGCCAGCAGCCTCCACGGCAGGGTGGCTGAAGCTTTCTTT. Protein sequence: CASSLHGRVAEAFF.

The sample holds one count of this clonotype. V and J are TRBV12-3 or TRBV12-4 and TRBJ2-7; a possible D gene is TRBD2 (5 bases). The CDR3 extends over 14 amino acids. Trimming pared 3 bases from V and 0 bases from J, leaving 9 bases between. The CDR3 DNA reads as TGTGCCAGCAGTTTCGGACGGGGCTCCTACGAGCAGTACTTC. Its protein is CASSFGRGSYEQYF.

The rearrangement uses TRBV29-1 and TRBJ2-7; 10 nucleotides match TRBD1. The CDR3 length is 12 residues. J lost 7 bases, V lost 6 bases, and 6 bases had no gene match. CDR1 is SQVTM, CDR2 ANQGSEA, per germline. The CDR3 protein is CSVTGGSGEQYF. CDR3 DNA sequence: TGCAGCGTGACAGGGGGCTCGGGAGAGCAGTACTTC.